Listed here are 9 T cell receptor beta chains from one sample, sequenced in a study of vaccination effects on CD4 cells after COVID-19. Measured with immunoSEQ multiplex PCR; TCRdb has only the in-frame clones, and not every one. Of 74,000 or so clones listed, 75% to 85% are singletons. Antigen-specific CD4+ T cells were expanded with viral peptide pools in the ViraFEST assay before sequencing. Investigators separated out CD4+ T cells once around eleven days of culture had passed. Nucleocapsid antibodies were negative in the vaccine recipients, who had never had SARS-CoV-2 infection. Their recognized antigens are unknown. The sample here was CD4+ T cells from PBMCs cultured with SARS-CoV-2 spike peptides, taken before COVID-19 vaccination. These receptors came from a human donor who received a COVID-19 vaccine.

The J gene is TRBJ2-1, the V gene TRBV2, with D maybe TRBD1 (6 bases). The germline V gene has CDR1 SNHLY and CDR2 FYNNEI. CDR3 length equals 14 residues. The V end lost 0 bases, the J end lost 14 bases, and 17 bases lay between the germline ends. This chain's CDR3 is CASSEAEDSSVKFF. As DNA, the CDR3 is TGTGCCAGCAGTGAAGCGGAGGACAGTTCCGTTAAGTTCTTC.

The chain has TRBV9 and TRBJ1-4; TRBD1 might be the D (5 bases). In germline, CDR1 is SGDLS, CDR2 YYNGEE. The CDR3 loop spans 18 amino acids. Trimming took 1 base from V and 0 from J, leaving 16 bases between them. The CDR3 here is CASSVHGTRGSTNEKLFF. In nucleotides, the CDR3 is TGTGCCAGCAGCGTACATGGAACAAGGGGATCAACTAATGAAAAACTGTTTTTT.

The chain carries TRBV5-1 and TRBJ2-2; D is unresolved. Looked up from germline, CDR1 is SGHRS and CDR2 is YFSETQ. V was pared by 0 bases and J by 3 bases, with 9 bases between. This CDR3 region has 15 residues. Here the CDR3 reads CASSLVGPDTGELFF. In DNA, the CDR3 is TGCGCCAGCAGCTTGGTCGGACCTGACACCGGGGAGCTGTTTTTT.

The J gene is TRBJ2-5, the V gene TRBV7-9; maybe TRBD1 (5 bases). The V end lost 5 bases, the J end lost 4 bases, and 11 bases lay between the germline ends. The CDR3 runs 13 residues. Germline lookup yields CDR1 SEHNR and CDR2 FQNEAQ (reference sequence). The CDR3 nucleotides are TGTGCCAGCAGCCACAGGTTACGAGAGACCCAGTACTTC. This gives the protein CASSHRLRETQYF.

The rearrangement uses TRBV6-5 and TRBJ2-3; no firm D call. V lost 5 bases and J 1 base, leaving 7 bases between the germline ends. From germline, CDR1 is MNHEY and CDR2 SVGAGI. This CDR3 is built from 13 residues. In DNA form, the CDR3 reads TGTGCCAGCAGTCCCCCCGGCACAGATACGCAGTATTTT. It is translated as CASSPPGTDTQYF.

The CDR3 DNA follows: TGTGCCAGCAGCTCCCGACAGAACACAGATACGCAGTATTTT. It codes for CASSSRQNTDTQYF. This rearrangement joins TRBV5-4 to TRBJ2-3; possible D gene TRBD1, 5 bases. The CDR3 has 14 residues. The V gene lost 3 bases and the J gene lost 2 bases, with 10 bases spanning the gap. Germline CDR1 is SGHNT and CDR2 is YYREEE (reference sequence).

V usage is TRBV12-3 or TRBV12-4 and J usage is TRBJ2-5; perhaps TRBD2 as D (6 bases). Trimming took 6 bases from V and 5 from J, leaving 10 bases between them. This CDR3 comprises 12 residues. CDR3 amino acids: CASSGGSETQYF. In DNA, the CDR3 is TGTGCCAGCAGCGGGGGAAGCGAGACCCAGTACTTC.

CDR3 sequence reads: CASTLGRRGATGELFF. DNA of the CDR3: TGTGCCTCCACACTGGGGCGCCGGGGGGCCACCGGGGAGCTGTTTTTT. V usage is TRBV30 and J usage is TRBJ2-2, with D perhaps matching TRBD2 (7 bases). This CDR3 comprises 16 residues. V lost 7 bases to trimming and J lost 4 bases, with 22 bases between them. CDR1 and CDR2 (germline): GTSNPN, SVGIG (reference sequence).

V gene TRBV2 combines with J gene TRBJ1-5; possible D gene TRBD1, 6 bases. Trimming pared 4 bases from V and 3 bases from J, leaving 13 bases between. Germline CDR1 reads SNHLY; CDR2 reads FYNNEI. The CDR3 is 15 amino acids. The CDR3 spells CASSANRVNNQPQHF. CDR3 DNA sequence: TGTGCCAGCAGTGCGAACAGGGTTAACAATCAGCCCCAGCATTTT.